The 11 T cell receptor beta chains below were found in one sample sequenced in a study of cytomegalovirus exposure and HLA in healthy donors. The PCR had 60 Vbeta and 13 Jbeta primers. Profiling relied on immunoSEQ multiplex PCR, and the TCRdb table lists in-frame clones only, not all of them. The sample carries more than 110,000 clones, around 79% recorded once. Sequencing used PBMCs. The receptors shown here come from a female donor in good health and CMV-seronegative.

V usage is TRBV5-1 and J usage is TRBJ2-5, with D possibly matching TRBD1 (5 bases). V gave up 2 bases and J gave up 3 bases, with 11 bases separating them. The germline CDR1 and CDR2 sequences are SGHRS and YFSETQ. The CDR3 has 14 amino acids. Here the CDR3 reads CASSFQGIEETQYF. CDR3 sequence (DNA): TGCGCCAGCAGCTTCCAGGGTATAGAAGAGACCCAGTACTTC.

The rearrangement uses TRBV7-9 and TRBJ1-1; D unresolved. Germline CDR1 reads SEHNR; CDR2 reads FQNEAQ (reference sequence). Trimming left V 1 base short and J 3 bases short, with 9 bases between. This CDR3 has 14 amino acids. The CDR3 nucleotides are TGTGCCAGCAGCTTAGGGGCCGGGGACACTGAAGCTTTCTTT. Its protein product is CASSLGAGDTEAFF.

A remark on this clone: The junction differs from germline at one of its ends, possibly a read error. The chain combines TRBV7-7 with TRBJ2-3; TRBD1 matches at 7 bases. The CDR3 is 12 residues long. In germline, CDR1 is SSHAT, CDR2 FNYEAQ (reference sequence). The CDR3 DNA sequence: TGTGCTAGCAGCTCCCAGACAGGGACGCAGTATTTT. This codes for CASSSQTGTQYF. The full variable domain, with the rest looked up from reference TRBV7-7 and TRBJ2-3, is GAGVSQSPRYKVTKRGQDVTLRCDPISSHATLYWYQQALGQGPEFLTYFNYEAQPDKSGLPSDRFSAERPEGSISTLTIQRTEQRDSAMYRCASSSQTGTQYFGPGTRLTVL.

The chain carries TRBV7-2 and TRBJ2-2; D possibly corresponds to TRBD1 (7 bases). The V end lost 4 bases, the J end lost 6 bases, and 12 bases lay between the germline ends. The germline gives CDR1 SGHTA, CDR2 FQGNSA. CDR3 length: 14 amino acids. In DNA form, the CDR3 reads TGTGCCAGCAGCTACACAGGGGAGGCCGGGGAGCTGTTTTTT. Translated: CASSYTGEAGELFF.

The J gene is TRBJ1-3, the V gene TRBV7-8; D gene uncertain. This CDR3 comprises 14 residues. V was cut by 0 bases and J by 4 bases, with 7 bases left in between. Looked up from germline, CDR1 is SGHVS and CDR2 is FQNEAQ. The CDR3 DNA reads TGTGCCAGCAGCTTAGCTGGGAGGGGAAACACCATATATTTT. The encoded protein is CASSLAGRGNTIYF.

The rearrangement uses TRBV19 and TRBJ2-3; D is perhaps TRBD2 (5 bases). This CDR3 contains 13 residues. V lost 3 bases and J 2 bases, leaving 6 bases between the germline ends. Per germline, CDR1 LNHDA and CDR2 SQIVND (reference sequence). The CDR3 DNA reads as TGTGCCAGTAGTATCCGGGACACAGATACGCAGTATTTT. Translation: CASSIRDTDTQYF.

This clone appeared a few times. The CDR3 region has the DNA TGCGCCAGCAGCAAGGGACAGGGCGGGTTGAATGAGCAGTTCTTC. Translating it yields CASSKGQGGLNEQFF. The V and J genes are TRBV5-1 and TRBJ2-1; TRBD1 matches 9 bases. CDR1 and CDR2 (germline): SGHRS, YFSETQ. The V and J ends lost 4 bases and 7 bases, in that order; junction bases with no gene match: 9. There are 15 residues in the CDR3.

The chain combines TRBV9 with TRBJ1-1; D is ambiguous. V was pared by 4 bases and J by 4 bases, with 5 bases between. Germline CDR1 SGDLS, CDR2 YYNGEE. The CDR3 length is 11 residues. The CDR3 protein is CASSSSTEAFF. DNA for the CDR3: TGTGCCAGCAGCTCCTCCACTGAAGCTTTCTTT.

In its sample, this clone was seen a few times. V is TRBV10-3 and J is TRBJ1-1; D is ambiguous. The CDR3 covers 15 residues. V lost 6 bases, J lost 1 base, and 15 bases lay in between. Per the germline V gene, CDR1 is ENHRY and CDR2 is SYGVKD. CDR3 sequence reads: CAISQREGRNTEAFF. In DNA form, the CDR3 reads TGTGCCATCAGCCAGAGGGAGGGAAGGAACACTGAAGCTTTCTTT.

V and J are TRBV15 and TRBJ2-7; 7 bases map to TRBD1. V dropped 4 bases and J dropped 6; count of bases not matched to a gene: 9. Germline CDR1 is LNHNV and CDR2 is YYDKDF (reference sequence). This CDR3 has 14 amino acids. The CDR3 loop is CATSTRGGEFEQYF. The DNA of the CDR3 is TGTGCCACCAGCACTAGAGGGGGCGAGTTCGAGCAGTACTTC.

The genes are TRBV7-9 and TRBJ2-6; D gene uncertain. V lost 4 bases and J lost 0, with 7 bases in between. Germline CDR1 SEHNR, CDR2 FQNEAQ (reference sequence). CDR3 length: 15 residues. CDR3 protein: CASSWRSSGANVLTF. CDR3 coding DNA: TGTGCCAGCAGCTGGCGGAGCTCTGGGGCCAACGTCCTGACTTTC.